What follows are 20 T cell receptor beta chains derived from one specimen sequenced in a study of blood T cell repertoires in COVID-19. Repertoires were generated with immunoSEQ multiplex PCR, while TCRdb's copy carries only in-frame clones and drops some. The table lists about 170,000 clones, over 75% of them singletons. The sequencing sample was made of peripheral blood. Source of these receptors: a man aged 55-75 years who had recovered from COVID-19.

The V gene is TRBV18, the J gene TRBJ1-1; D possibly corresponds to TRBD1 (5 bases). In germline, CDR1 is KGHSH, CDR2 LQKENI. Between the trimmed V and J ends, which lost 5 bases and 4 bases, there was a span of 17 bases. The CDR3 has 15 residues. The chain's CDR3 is CASSAAGPGSTEAFF. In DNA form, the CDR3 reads TGTGCCAGCTCAGCTGCGGGACCGGGGAGCACTGAAGCTTTCTTT.

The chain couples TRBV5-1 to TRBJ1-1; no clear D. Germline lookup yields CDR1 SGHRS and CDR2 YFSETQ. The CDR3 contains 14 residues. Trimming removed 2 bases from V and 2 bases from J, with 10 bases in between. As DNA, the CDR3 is TGCGCCAGCAGCTTAGCCTCTACCAACACTGAAGCTTTCTTT. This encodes CASSLASTNTEAFF.

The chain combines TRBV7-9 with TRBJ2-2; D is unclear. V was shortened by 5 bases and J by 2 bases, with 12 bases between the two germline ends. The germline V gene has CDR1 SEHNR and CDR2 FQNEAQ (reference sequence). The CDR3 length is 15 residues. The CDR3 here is CASSPRRGNTGELFF. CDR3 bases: TGTGCCAGCAGCCCCCGTCGAGGCAACACCGGGGAGCTGTTTTTT. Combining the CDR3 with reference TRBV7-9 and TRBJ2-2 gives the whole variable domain DTGVSQNPRHKITKRGQNVTFRCDPISEHNRLYWYRQTLGQGPEFLTYFQNEAQLEKSRLLSDRFSAERPKGSFSTLEIQRTEQGDSAMYLCASSPRRGNTGELFFGEGSRLTVL.

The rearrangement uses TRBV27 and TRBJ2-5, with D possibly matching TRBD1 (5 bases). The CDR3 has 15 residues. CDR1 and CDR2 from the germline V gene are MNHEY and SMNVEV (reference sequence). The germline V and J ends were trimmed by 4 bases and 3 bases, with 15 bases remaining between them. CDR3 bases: TGTGCCAGCAGTTCCCCTCGAGGCAGGGAAGAGACCCAGTACTTC. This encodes CASSSPRGREETQYF.

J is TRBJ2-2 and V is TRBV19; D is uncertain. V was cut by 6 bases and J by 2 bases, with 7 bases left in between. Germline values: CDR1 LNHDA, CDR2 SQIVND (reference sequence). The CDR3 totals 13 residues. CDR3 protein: CASRNGNTGELFF. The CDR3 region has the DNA TGTGCCAGTAGGAACGGTAACACCGGGGAGCTGTTTTTT.

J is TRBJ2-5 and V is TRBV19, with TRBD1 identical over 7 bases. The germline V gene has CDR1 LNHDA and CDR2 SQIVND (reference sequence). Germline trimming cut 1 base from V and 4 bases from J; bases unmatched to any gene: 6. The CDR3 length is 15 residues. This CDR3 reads CASSIGGQVGETQYF. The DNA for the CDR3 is TGTGCCAGTAGTATAGGAGGACAGGTGGGAGAGACCCAGTACTTC.

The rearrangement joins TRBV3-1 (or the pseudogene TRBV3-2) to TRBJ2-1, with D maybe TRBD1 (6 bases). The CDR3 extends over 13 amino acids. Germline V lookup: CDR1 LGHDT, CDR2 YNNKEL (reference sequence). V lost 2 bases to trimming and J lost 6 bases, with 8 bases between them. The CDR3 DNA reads TGTGCCAGCAGCCAAAACAGGGTCAATGAGCAGTTCTTC. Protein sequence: CASSQNRVNEQFF.

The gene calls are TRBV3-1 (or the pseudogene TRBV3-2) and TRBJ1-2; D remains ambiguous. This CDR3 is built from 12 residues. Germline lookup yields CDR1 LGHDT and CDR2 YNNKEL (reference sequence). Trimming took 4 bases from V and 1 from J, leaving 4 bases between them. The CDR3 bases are TGTGCCAGCAGCCTATTTAACTATGGCTACACCTTC. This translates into CASSLFNYGYTF.

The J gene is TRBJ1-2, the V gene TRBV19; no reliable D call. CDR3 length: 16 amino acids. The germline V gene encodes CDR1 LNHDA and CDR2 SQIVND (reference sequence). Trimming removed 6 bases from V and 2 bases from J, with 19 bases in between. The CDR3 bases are TGTGCCAGTAGGTCGGGTTTGACGGAGCACAACTATGGCTACACCTTC. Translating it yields CASRSGLTEHNYGYTF.

As DNA, the CDR3 is TGTGCCAGCAGTAGGTACAGCTCAATTGATACTTTCTTT. Translation gives CASSRYSSIDTFF. This chain links TRBV27 with TRBJ1-1; D is ambiguous. Germline CDR1 reads MNHEY; CDR2 reads SMNVEV (reference sequence). The CDR3 extends over 13 amino acids. Trimming removed 5 bases from V and 12 bases from J, with 19 bases in between.

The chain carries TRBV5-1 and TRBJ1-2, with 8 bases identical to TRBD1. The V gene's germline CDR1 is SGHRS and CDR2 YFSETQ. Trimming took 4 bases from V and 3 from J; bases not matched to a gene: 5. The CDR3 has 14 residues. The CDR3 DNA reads TGCGCCAGCAGCGGACAGGGAATCGACTATGGCTACACCTTC. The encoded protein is CASSGQGIDYGYTF.

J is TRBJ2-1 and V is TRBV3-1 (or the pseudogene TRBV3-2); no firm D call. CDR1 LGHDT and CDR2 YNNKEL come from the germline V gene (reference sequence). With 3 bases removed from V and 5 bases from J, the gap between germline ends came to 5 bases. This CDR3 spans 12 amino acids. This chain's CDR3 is CASSQADNEQFF. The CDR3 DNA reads TGTGCCAGCAGCCAGGCCGACAATGAGCAGTTCTTC.

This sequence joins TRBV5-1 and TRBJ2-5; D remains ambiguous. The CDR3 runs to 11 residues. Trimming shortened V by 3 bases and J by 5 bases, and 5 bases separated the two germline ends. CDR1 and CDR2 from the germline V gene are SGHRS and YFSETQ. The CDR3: CASSYSETQYF. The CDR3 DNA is TGCGCCAGCAGCTATTCGGAGACCCAGTACTTC.

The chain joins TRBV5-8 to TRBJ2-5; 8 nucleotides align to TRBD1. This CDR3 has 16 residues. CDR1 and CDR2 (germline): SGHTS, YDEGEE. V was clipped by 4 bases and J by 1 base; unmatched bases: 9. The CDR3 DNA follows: TGTGCCAGCAGCGTCGACAGGGGACTTCTCCAAGAGACCCAGTACTTC. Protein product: CASSVDRGLLQETQYF.

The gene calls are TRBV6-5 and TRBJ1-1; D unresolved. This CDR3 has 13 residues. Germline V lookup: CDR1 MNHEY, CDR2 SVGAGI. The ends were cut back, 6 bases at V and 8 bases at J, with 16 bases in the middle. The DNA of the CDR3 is TGTGCCAGCAGCCTGCTTAACCGGTTAGAAGCTTTCTTT. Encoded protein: CASSLLNRLEAFF.

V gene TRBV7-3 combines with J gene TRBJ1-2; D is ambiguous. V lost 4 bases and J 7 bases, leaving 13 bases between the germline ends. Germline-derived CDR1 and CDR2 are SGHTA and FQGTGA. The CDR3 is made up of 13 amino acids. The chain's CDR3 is CASSSDPRGGYTF. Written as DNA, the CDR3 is TGTGCCAGCAGCTCTGACCCTCGAGGTGGCTACACCTTC.

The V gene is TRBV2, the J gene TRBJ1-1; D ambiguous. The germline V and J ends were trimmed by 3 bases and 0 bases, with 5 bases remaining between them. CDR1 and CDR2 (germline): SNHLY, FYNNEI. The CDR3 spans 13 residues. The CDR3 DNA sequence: TGTGCCAGCAGTGAGACATTGAACACTGAAGCTTTCTTT. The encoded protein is CASSETLNTEAFF.

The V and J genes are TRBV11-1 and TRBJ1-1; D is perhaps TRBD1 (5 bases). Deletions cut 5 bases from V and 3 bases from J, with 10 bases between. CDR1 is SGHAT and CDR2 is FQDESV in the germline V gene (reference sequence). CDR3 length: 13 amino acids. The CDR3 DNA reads TGTGCCAGCAGCCGTGGGGGGGACACTGAAGCTTTCTTT. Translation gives CASSRGGDTEAFF.

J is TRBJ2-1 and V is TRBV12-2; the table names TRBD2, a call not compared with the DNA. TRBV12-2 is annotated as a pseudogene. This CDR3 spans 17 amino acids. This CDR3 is CASRLAGTSPDRNEQFF. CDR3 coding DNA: TGTGCAAGTCGCTTAGCGGGGACTAGCCCTGATCGCAATGAGCAGTTCTTC.

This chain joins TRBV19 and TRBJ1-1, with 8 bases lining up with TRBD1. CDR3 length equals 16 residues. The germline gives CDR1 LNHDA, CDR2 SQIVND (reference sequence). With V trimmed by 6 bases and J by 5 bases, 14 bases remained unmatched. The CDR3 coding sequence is TGTGCCAGTAGGACAGAACTACAGGGGGGATATACTGAAGCTTTCTTT. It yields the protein CASRTELQGGYTEAFF.